These 8 T cell receptor beta chains share one sample of origin, sequenced in a study of T-cell reconstitution after alpha-beta-depleted transplantation in children. Molecular barcoding with unique molecular identifiers was used for the TCRbeta library. TCRdb re-called the PCR reads with MiXCR, one entry per CDR3 protein. The sample carries about 400,000 distinct CDR3 sequences, roughly 20% recorded once. Sequenced material: PBMCs from the stem cell graft donor, taken from the stem cell graft. The receptor source for this set is a human donor who donated a stem cell graft to a child with acute myeloid leukemia.

V usage is TRBV6-2 or TRBV6-3 and J usage is TRBJ2-7, with 9 bases aligning to TRBD1. This CDR3 has 15 residues. Looked up from germline, CDR1 is MNHEY and CDR2 is SVGEGT. Unmatched junction bases numbered 10, after V lost 4 bases and J lost 6 bases. The CDR3 nucleotides are TGTGCCAGCAGTTCACAGGGGGCGTACCTGCGCGAGCAGTACTTC. It yields the protein CASSSQGAYLREQYF.

This clonotype was picked up a small number of times. The genes are TRBV5-1 and TRBJ1-4; 8 nucleotides align to TRBD1. In germline, CDR1 is SGHRS, CDR2 YFSETQ. The CDR3 has 15 residues. V trimming: 4 bases; J trimming: 7 bases; junction bases outside the gene matches: 9. The CDR3 is CASSALDRGGEKLFF. The CDR3, as DNA: TGCGCCAGCAGCGCTCTCGACAGGGGAGGTGAAAAACTGTTTTTT.

This clonotype turned up a few times. V and J are TRBV4-1 and TRBJ1-6; no firm D call. Germline V gene sequence: CDR1 MGHRA, CDR2 YSYEKL. CDR3 length equals 16 residues. The V gene lost 1 base and the J gene lost 7 bases, with 14 bases spanning the gap. CDR3 protein: CASSQGLGQPNSPLHF. The DNA for the CDR3 is TGCGCCAGCAGCCAAGGTCTAGGCCAGCCAAATTCACCCCTCCACTTT.

This clonotype was observed a few times. The chain joins TRBV12-3 or TRBV12-4 to TRBJ2-3; D might be TRBD2 (6 bases). CDR3 size: 15 residues. Trimming took off 5 bases at V and 2 bases at J, with 14 bases between the two ends. The CDR3 loop reads CASSPSESHTDTQYF. The CDR3 nucleotides are TGTGCCAGCAGTCCTAGCGAGTCCCACACAGATACGCAGTATTTT.

This clonotype was counted ten times or more. V is TRBV20-1 and J is TRBJ2-7; possible D gene TRBD2, 6 bases. The germline V gene encodes CDR1 DFQATT and CDR2 SNEGSKA (reference sequence). Trimming removed 1 base at V and 0 bases at J, with 10 bases between. The CDR3 contains 14 residues. The CDR3 DNA reads TGCAGTGCTAGAGTGGGGGGAAGCTCCTACGAGCAGTACTTC. Encoded protein: CSARVGGSSYEQYF.

The chain uses TRBV7-2 and TRBJ2-7; 8 bases are a match to TRBD2. The V segment lost 3 bases and the J segment 5 bases; nucleotides outside the gene matches: 9. Germline-derived CDR1 and CDR2 are SGHTA and FQGNSA. This CDR3 is built from 15 residues. Here the CDR3 reads CASSFLAGKGHEQYF. The CDR3 bases are TGTGCCAGCAGCTTTTTAGCGGGAAAGGGTCACGAGCAGTACTTC.

This clonotype was recorded a few times. The chain recombines TRBV5-1 with TRBJ1-1; D may be TRBD1 (5 bases). Between the trimmed V and J ends, which lost 2 bases and 2 bases, there was a span of 10 bases. Germline V lookup: CDR1 SGHRS, CDR2 YFSETQ. The CDR3 has 14 residues. CDR3 amino acids: CASSFEGHNTEAFF. The CDR3 DNA is TGCGCCAGCAGCTTTGAAGGACACAACACTGAAGCTTTCTTT.

Only a few counts were recorded for this clonotype. The rearrangement links TRBV4-3 to TRBJ2-7; D tentatively fits TRBD1 or TRBD2 (5 bases each). The CDR3 runs to 16 residues. The germline V gene encodes CDR1 LGHNA and CDR2 YSLEER. The V end lost 0 bases, the J end lost 3 bases, and 15 bases lay between the germline ends. CDR3 nucleotide sequence: TGCGCCAGCAGCCAAGAACTGGGGACGCGAATCTACGAGCAGTACTTC. It codes for CASSQELGTRIYEQYF.